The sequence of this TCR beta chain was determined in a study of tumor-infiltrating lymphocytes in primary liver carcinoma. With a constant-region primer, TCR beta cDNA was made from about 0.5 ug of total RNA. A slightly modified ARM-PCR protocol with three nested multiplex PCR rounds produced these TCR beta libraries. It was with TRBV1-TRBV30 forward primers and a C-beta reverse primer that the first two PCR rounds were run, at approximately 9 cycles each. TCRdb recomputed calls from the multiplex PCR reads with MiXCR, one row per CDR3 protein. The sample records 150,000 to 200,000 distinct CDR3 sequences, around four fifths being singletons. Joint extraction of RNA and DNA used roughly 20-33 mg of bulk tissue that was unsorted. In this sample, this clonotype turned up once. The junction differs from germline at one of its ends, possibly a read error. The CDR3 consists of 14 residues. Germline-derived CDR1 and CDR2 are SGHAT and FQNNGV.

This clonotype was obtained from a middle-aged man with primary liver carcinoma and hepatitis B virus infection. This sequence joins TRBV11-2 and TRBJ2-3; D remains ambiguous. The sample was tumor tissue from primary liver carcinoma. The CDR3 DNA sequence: TGTGCCGGCAGCCCCCCTGGCCGGGCAGATACACAGTATTTT. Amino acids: CAGSPPGRADTQYF.